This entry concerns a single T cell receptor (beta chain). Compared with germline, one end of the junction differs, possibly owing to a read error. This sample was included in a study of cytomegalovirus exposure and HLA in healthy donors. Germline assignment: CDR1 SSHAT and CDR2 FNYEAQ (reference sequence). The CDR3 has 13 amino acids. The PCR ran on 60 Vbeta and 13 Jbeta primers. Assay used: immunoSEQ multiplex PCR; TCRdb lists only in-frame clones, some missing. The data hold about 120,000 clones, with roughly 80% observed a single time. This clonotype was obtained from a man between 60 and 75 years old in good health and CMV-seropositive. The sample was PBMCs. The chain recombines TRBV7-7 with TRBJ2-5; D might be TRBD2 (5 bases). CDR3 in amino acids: CASSLRVRETQYF. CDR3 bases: TGTGCTAGCAGCTTGAGGGTTAGGGAGACCCAGTACTTC.